This T cell receptor beta chain was captured by sequencing in a study of beta chain features in type 1 diabetes. Unmatched junction bases numbered 11, after V lost 0 bases and J lost 12 bases. The CDR3 loop spans 15 amino acids. Germline V gene sequence: CDR1 KGHSH, CDR2 LQKENI. All of the isolated RNA was reverse transcribed, so expressed TCRB transcripts were sequenced. Sequencing used immunoSEQ multiplex PCR; TCRdb keeps in-frame clones, though not all of them. The sample records under 900,000 clones, roughly 17% being singletons. The TCR sequence derives from a woman aged 18 to 35 in good health. The genes are TRBV18 and TRBJ1-2; 9 bases map to TRBD1. The source material was naive CD4+ T cells from blood. DNA of the CDR3: TGTGCCAGCTCACCACCGGGACAGGGAATATGGCTACACACCTTC. The encoded protein is CASSPPGQGIWLHTF.